This TCR beta chain was documented in a study of vaccination effects on CD4 cells after COVID-19. Repertoires were generated with immunoSEQ multiplex PCR, while TCRdb's copy carries only in-frame clones and drops some. Among about 14,000 clones listed, 76% were seen once. Study results and caveats: Healthy vaccinees showed cross-reactivity with common cold coronaviruses in only 1 of 255 vaccine-induced clones.

As concerns this clone: Antigen unknown.

Antigen-specific CD4+ T cells were expanded with viral peptide pools in the ViraFEST assay before sequencing. A roughly ten-day culture period preceded the isolation of CD4+ T cells. Wells each received 2 million or so PBMC, cultured with approximately 10 IU/ml IL-2 and roughly 9.8 ug/ml peptides. Each culture had half its medium swapped for IL-2 medium on days 3 and 7. The V segment lost 3 bases and the J segment 4 bases; nucleotides outside the gene matches: 8. From germline, CDR1 is SGHAT and CDR2 FQNNGV. This CDR3 contains 17 residues. This rearrangement joins TRBV11-2 to TRBJ2-1; 11 positions agree with TRBD2. This specimen consisted of CD4+ T cells from PBMCs cultured with HCoV-229E spike peptides, obtained before COVID-19 vaccination. This receptor was identified in a human donor who received a COVID-19 vaccine. CDR3 residues: CASSFTSGSSTYNEQFF. CDR3 nucleotide sequence: TGTGCCAGCAGCTTTACTAGCGGGAGCAGTACGTACAATGAGCAGTTCTTC.